This TCR beta chain was recorded in a study of blood T cell repertoires in COVID-19 (dated by TCRdb to 2018 to 2021). Regarding the research as a whole: Samples covering the acute and convalescent phases of COVID-19 were provided by collaborators in the United States, Italy and Spain. The material from the prospective study consisted of cDNA or gDNA derived from T cells, B-cell-depleted T cells, or PBMCs. Deeply sampled blood TCRbeta repertoires from subjects exposed to, actively infected with, or recovered from COVID-19 were included in the dataset. The repertoires were released in a freely available public database intended as a resource for research on the immune response to SARS-CoV-2. Samples came from the ongoing ImmuneRACE study (first 160 participants) plus 1,254 subjects from 6 global collaborators. Nearly every sample came with metadata listing a de-identified subject ID, COVID-19 status, age in years and sex. Where available, HLA class I and class II types were obtained from metadata supplied by the sample provider rather than from assay-based typing. Broader findings and caveats from the paper: How much clinical and demographic metadata was included differed by source and by participant, and the metadata was provided uncurated.

Whole blood was collected in K2EDTA tubes by collaborating institutions according to the institutions' own protocols. Collaborator samples were shipped for TCRbeta analysis as frozen whole blood, isolated PBMCs, or DNA extracted from either sample type. In the germline V gene (reference sequence), CDR1 corresponds to LGHDT and CDR2 to YNNKEL. Trimming takes 4 bases off V and 0 bases off J; junction bases not matched to a gene: 9. There are 16 amino acids in the CDR3, from cysteine to phenylalanine inclusive. Only CDR3 DNA is held: 48 bases, read in frame from base 1. TCRbeta CDR3 regions were amplified from genomic DNA by means of the immunoSEQ Assay, a bias-controlled multiplex PCR. Under the source paper's analysis protocol: Within the assay, amplification of reference gene primers was used to estimate how many nucleated cells each sample contained. To quantify the absolute abundance of each unique TCRbeta CDR3 rearrangement, sequence reads were collapsed and filtered. For each sample, productive Simpson clonality was calculated as the square root of Simpson's diversity index over productive rearrangements. The table comes from immuneACCESS by way of TCRdb, which keeps in-frame sequences with V and J called. Part of the clones is missing from these tables; in studies checked, under half for an unresolved V gene and the rest for unknown reasons. D and trimming were read from the DNA, whereas the V and J calls and clone size are those reported in that table. This sample gives 40,000 to 50,000 clones in total; 88% of them show up just once. The ten largest clones take up around 4.6% of the sample.

A word on this clone: This clone's antigen is unknown. No base qualities exist here, and no much larger clone lies one base off it.

The material sequenced was peripheral blood. The receptor was derived from a human donor in a cohort sampled during active COVID-19. The chain joins TRBV3-1 (or the pseudogene TRBV3-2) to TRBJ2-7; 7 bases in the junction line up with TRBD1. This receptor carries the CDR3 CASSRLNRGYSYEQYF. The DNA sequence reads TGTGCCAGCAGCCGACTAAACAGGGGTTACTCCTACGAGCAGTACTTC.